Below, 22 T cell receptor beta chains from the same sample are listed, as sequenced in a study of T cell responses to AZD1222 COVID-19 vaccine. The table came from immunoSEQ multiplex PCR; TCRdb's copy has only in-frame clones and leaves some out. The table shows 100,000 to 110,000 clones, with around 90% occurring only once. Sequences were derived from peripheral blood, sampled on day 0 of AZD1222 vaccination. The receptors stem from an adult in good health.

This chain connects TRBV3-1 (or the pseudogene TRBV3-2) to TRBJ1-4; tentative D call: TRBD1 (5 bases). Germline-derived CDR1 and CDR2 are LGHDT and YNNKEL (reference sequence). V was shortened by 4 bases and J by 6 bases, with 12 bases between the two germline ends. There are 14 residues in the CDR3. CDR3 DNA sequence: TGTGCCAGCAGCCGACGGGGGGATGATGAAAAACTGTTTTTT. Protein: CASSRRGDDEKLFF.

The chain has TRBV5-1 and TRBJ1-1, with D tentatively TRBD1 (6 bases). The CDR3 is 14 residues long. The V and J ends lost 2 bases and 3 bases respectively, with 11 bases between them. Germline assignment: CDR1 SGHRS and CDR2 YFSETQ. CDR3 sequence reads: CASSFTQGDTEAFF. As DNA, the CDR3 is TGCGCCAGCAGCTTTACACAGGGTGACACTGAAGCTTTCTTT.

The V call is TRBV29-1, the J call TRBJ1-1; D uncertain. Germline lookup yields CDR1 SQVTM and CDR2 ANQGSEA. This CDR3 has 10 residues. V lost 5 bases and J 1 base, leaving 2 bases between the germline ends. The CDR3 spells CSVRNTEAFF. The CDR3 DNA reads TGCAGCGTTCGGAACACTGAAGCTTTCTTT.

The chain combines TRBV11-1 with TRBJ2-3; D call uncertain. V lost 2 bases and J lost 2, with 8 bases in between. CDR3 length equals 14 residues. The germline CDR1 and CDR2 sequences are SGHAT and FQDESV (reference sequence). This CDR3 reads CASSLSASTDTQYF. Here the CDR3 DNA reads TGTGCCAGCAGCTTAAGCGCGTCCACAGATACGCAGTATTTT.

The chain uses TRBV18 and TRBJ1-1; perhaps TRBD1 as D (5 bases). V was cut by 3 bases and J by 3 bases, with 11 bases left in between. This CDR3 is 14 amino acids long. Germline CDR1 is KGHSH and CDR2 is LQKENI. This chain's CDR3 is CASSPGGGDTEAFF. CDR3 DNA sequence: TGTGCCAGCTCACCGGGGGGTGGGGACACTGAAGCTTTCTTT.

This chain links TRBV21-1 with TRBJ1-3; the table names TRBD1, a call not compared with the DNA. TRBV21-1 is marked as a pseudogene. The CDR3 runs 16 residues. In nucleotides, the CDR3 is TGTGCCAGCACCATCTCTGCCGCCAGCTCTGGAAACACCATATATTTT. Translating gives CASTISAASSGNTIYF.

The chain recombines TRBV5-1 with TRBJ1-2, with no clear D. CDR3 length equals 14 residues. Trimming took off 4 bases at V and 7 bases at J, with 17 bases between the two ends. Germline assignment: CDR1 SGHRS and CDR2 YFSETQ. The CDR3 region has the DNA TGCGCCAGCAGCATATCAGGAGGAGGTACTGGCTACACCTTC. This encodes CASSISGGGTGYTF.

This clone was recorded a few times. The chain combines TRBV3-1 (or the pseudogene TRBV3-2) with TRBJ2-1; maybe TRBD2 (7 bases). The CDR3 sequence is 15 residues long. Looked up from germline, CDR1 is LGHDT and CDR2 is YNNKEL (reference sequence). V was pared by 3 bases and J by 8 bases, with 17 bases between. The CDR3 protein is CASSHLGSGTHEQFF. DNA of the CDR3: TGTGCCAGCAGCCACCTTGGGAGCGGGACACATGAGCAGTTCTTC.

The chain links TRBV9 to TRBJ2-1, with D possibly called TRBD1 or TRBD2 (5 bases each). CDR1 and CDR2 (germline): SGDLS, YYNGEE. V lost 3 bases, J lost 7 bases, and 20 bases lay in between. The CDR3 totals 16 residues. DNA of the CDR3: TGTGCCAGCAGCGCCACGGGACGATCGACGCTGAATGAGCAGTTCTTC. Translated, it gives CASSATGRSTLNEQFF.

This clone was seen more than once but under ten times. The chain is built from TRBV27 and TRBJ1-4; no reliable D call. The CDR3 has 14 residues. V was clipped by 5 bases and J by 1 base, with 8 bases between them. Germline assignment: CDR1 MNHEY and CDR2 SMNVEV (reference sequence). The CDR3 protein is CASSPGLTNEKLFF. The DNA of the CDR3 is TGTGCCAGCAGTCCTGGGCTAACTAATGAAAAACTGTTTTTT.

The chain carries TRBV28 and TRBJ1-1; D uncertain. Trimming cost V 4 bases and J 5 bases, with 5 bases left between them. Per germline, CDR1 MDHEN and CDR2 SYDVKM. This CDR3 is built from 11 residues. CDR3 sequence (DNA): TGTGCCAGCAGTTCCGGTACTGAAGCTTTCTTT. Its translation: CASSSGTEAFF.

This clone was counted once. The CDR3 spells CAISVDEIRTYHYNYGYTF. As DNA, the CDR3 is TGTGCCATCAGTGTAGATGAAATAAGAACATACCATTATAACTATGGCTACACCTTC. The rearrangement uses TRBV10-3 and TRBJ1-2; no definite D call. The CDR3 is 19 amino acids. Trimming took off 4 bases at V and 1 base at J, with 25 bases between the two ends. Per germline, CDR1 ENHRY and CDR2 SYGVKD.

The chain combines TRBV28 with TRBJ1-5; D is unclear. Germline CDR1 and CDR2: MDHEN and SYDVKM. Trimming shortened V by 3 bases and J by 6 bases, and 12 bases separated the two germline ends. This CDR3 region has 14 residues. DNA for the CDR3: TGTGCCAGCAGTTTTAAGGCCTACGTTCAGCCCCAGCATTTT. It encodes CASSFKAYVQPQHF.

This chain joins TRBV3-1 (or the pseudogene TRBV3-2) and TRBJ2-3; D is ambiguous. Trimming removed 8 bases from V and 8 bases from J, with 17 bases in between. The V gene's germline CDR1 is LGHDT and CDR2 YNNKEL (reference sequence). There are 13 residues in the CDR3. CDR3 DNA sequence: TGTGCCAGCCCCCTACTCGAACGTTGTACGCAGTATTTT. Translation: CASPLLERCTQYF.

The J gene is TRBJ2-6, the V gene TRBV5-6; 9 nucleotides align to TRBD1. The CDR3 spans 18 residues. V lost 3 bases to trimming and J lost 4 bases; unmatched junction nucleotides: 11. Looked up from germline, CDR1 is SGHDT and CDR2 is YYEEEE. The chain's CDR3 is CASSSTGTGYSGANVLTF. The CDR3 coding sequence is TGTGCCAGCAGCTCAACCGGGACAGGGTACTCAGGGGCCAACGTCCTGACTTTC.

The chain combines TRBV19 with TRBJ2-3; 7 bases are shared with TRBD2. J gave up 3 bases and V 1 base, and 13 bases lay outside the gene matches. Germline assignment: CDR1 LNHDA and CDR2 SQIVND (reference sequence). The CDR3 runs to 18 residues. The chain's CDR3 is CASSIGRVRAGETDTQYF. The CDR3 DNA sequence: TGTGCCAGTAGTATAGGTAGGGTACGTGCGGGAGAGACAGATACGCAGTATTTT.

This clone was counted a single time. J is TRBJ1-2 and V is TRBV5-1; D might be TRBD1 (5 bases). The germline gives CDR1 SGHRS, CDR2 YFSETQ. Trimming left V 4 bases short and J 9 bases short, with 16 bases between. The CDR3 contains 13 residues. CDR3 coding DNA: TGCGCCAGCAGCCCCAGGGACGGTCACAGCTACACCTTC. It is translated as CASSPRDGHSYTF.

CDR3 nucleotide sequence: TGTGCCAGCAGCGCGCGACAGAGCTCCTATAATTCACCCCTCCACTTT. This codes for CASSARQSSYNSPLHF. The chain links TRBV7-6 to TRBJ1-6, with TRBD1 as a possible D gene (5 bases). Germline CDR1 reads SGHVS; CDR2 reads FNYEAQ. Trimming took off 5 bases at V and 0 bases at J, with 11 bases between the two ends. This CDR3 region has 16 residues.

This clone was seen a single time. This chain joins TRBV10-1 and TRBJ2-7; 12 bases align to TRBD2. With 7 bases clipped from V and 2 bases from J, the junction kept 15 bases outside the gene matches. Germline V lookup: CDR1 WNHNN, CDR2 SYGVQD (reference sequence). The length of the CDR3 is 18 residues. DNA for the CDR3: TGCGCCAGCAAACGTAGGGCTAGCGGGAGGGCCGAGGCCTACGAGCAGTACTTC. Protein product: CASKRRASGRAEAYEQYF.

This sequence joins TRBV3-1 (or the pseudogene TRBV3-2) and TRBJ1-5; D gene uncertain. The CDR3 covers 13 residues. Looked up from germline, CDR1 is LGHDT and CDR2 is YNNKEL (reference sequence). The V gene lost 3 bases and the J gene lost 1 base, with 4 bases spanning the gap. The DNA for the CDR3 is TGTGCCAGCAGCCATGGCAGCAATCAGCCCCAGCATTTT. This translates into CASSHGSNQPQHF.

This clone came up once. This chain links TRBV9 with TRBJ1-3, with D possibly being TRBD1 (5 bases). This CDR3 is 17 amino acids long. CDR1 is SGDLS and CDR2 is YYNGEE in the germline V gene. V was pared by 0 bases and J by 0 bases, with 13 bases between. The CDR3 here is CASSVVDGGTSGNTIYF. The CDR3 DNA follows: TGTGCCAGCAGCGTAGTCGACGGAGGGACCTCTGGAAACACCATATATTTT. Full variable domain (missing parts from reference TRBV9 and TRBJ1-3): DSGVTQTPKHLITATGQRVTLRCSPRSGDLSVYWYQQSLDQGLQFLIQYYNGEERAKGNILERFSAQQFPDLHSELNLSSLELGDSALYFCASSVVDGGTSGNTIYFGEGSWLTVV.

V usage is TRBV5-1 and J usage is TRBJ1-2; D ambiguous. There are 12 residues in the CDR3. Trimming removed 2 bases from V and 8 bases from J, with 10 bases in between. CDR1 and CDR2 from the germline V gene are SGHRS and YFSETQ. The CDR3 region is CASSFGVLGYTF. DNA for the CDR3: TGCGCCAGCAGCTTTGGGGTGTTGGGCTACACCTTC.